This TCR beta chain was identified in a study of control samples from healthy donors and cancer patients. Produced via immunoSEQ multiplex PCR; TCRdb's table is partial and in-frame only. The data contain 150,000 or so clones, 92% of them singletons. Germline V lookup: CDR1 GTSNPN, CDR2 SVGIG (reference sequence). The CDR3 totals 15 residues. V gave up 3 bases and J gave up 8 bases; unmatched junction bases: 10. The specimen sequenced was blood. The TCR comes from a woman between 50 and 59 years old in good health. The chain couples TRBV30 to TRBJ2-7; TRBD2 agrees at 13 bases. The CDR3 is CAWSRTSGSDHKQYF. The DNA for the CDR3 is TGTGCCTGGAGCAGGACTAGCGGGAGTGATCACAAGCAGTACTTC. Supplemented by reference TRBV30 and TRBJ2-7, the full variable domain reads SQTIHQWPATLVQPVGSPLSLECTVEGTSNPNLYWYRQAAGRGLQLLFYSVGIGQISSEVPQNLSASRPQDRQFILSSKKLLLSDSGFYLCAWSRTSGSDHKQYFGPGTRLTVT.